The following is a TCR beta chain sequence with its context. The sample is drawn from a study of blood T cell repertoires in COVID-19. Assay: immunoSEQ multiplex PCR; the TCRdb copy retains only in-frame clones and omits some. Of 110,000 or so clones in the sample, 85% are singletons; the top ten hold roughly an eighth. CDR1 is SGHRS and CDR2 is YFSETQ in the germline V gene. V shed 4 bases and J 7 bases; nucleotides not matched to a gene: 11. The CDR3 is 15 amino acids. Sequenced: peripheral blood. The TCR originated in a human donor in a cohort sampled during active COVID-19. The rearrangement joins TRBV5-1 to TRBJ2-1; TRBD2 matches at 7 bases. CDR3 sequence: CASSLQAGPGNEQFF. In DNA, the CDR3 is TGCGCCAGCAGCCTCCAAGCGGGGCCGGGGAATGAGCAGTTCTTC.